One sample yielded the 29 T cell receptor beta chains listed below, sequenced in a study of PD-L1 blockade in urothelial cancer. Clones were read by immunoSEQ multiplex PCR, and TCRdb kept only the in-frame ones, dropping some. The data hold around 49,000 clones, with about 88% observed a single time. As for time point: peripheral blood 6 weeks after treatment start. The sample in question was PBMCs, obtained around atezolizumab (anti-PD-L1) treatment. These receptors were obtained from a man in his fifties or sixties with urothelial cancer.

This clone was observed once. This chain connects TRBV19 to TRBJ2-3; 7 bases map to TRBD1. The CDR3 loop spans 15 amino acids. V lost 5 bases and J lost 1; bases outside the gene matches: 6. Germline assignment: CDR1 LNHDA and CDR2 SQIVND (reference sequence). The DNA of the CDR3 is TGTGCCAGTAGTGACGGGACAGTGGGCACAGATACGCAGTATTTT. Amino acids: CASSDGTVGTDTQYF.

V and J are TRBV18 and TRBJ1-3, with a weak D call TRBD1 (5 bases). The CDR3 sequence is 20 residues long. V was shortened by 4 bases and J by 4 bases, with 29 bases between the two germline ends. Germline values: CDR1 KGHSH, CDR2 LQKENI. CDR3 nucleotides: TGTGCCAGCTCACGCTCCTATATGACGGGGACTGACTCTCTGGGAAACACCATATATTTT. Translation: CASSRSYMTGTDSLGNTIYF.

The CDR3 DNA reads TGTGCCAGTAGTATAGAGGGTAGCGGGGGGGGTTTTATTGAGCAGTTCTTC. Amino acids: CASSIEGSGGGFIEQFF. This chain links TRBV19 with TRBJ2-1; 11 bases are a match to TRBD2. CDR3 length: 17 residues. Germline assignment: CDR1 LNHDA and CDR2 SQIVND (reference sequence). The ends lost 0 bases at V and 9 bases at J; junction bases unmatched: 10.

The DNA for the CDR3 is TGCAGTGCAAAACGGGATTACGAGCAGTACTTC. Translating gives CSAKRDYEQYF. The J gene is TRBJ2-7, the V gene TRBV20-1, with D possibly being TRBD2 (5 bases). The germline V and J ends were trimmed by 6 bases and 4 bases, with 10 bases remaining between them. Germline CDR1 and CDR2: DFQATT and SNEGSKA (reference sequence). CDR3 length: 11 residues.

A few counts support this clone. The chain couples TRBV7-2 to TRBJ1-2; no definite D call. The CDR3 contains 12 residues. CDR1 is SGHTA and CDR2 is FQGNSA in the germline V gene. V shed 5 bases and J shed 5 bases, with 9 bases lying between them. The CDR3 reads CASSPGVYGYTF. In DNA, the CDR3 is TGTGCCAGCAGCCCCGGGGTGTATGGCTACACCTTC.

The chain joins TRBV5-1 to TRBJ2-7, with D possibly being TRBD2 (6 bases). Trimming removed 0 bases from V and 3 bases from J, with 13 bases in between. Germline assignment: CDR1 SGHRS and CDR2 YFSETQ. The CDR3 consists of 15 residues. This CDR3 reads CASSLAGFSGYEQYF. CDR3 bases: TGCGCCAGCAGCTTGGCCGGCTTTAGCGGCTACGAGCAGTACTTC. Using reference TRBV5-1 and TRBJ2-7 for the parts outside the CDR3, the full variable domain is KAGVTQTPRYLIKTRGQQVTLSCSPISGHRSVSWYQQTPGQGLQFLFEYFSETQRNKGNFPGRFSGRQFSNSRSEMNVSTLELGDSALYLCASSLAGFSGYEQYFGPGTRLTVT.

The chain couples TRBV5-1 to TRBJ2-2, with TRBD1 matching over 7 bases. The germline V gene encodes CDR1 SGHRS and CDR2 YFSETQ. The J segment lost 4 bases and the V segment lost 6 bases, leaving 6 bases of the junction unmatched. The CDR3 is 14 residues long. The DNA for the CDR3 is TGCGCCAGCATACGGGACAGCCCCACCGGGGAGCTGTTTTTT. It is translated as CASIRDSPTGELFF.

This clone was seen only once. The chain joins TRBV5-8 to TRBJ2-1; D call uncertain. V lost 0 bases to trimming and J lost 3 bases, with 4 bases between them. Germline V gives CDR1 SGHTS, CDR2 YDEGEE. The CDR3 runs to 13 residues. The CDR3 DNA reads as TGTGCCAGCAGCTTGGTCCGCTACAATGAGCAGTTCTTC. This sequence encodes CASSLVRYNEQFF.

The rearrangement joins TRBV30 to TRBJ2-5; 8 bases map to TRBD2. The germline CDR1 and CDR2 sequences are GTSNPN and SVGIG (reference sequence). This CDR3 spans 13 amino acids. J gave up 5 bases and V 6 bases, and 8 bases lay outside the gene matches. This CDR3 reads CACRPGGGETQYF. Written as DNA, the CDR3 is TGTGCCTGCAGGCCGGGGGGGGGCGAGACCCAGTACTTC.

V is TRBV11-2 and J is TRBJ2-2, with D uncertain. Germline CDR1 and CDR2: SGHAT and FQNNGV. Between the trimmed V and J ends, which lost 2 bases and 1 base, there was a span of 8 bases. This CDR3 region has 15 residues. This CDR3 is CASSLWARNTGELFF. The CDR3 DNA is TGTGCCAGCAGCTTATGGGCCAGGAACACCGGGGAGCTGTTTTTT. The variable domain in full, completed from reference TRBV11-2 and TRBJ2-2, reads EAGVAQSPRYKIIEKRQSVAFWCNPISGHATLYWYQQILGQGPKLLIQFQNNGVVDDSQLPKDRFSAERLKGVDSTLKIQPAKLEDSAVYLCASSLWARNTGELFFGEGSRLTVL.

The chain couples TRBV11-3 to TRBJ2-7; 8 bases fit TRBD2. J gave up 6 bases and V 6 bases, and 4 bases lay outside the gene matches. Per germline, CDR1 SGHNT and CDR2 YENEEA. This CDR3 is built from 12 residues. This CDR3 is CASSTGGAEQYF. In DNA form, the CDR3 reads TGTGCCAGCAGTACGGGAGGGGCCGAGCAGTACTTC. Drawing the rest from reference TRBV11-3 and TRBJ2-7, the complete variable domain is EAGVVQSPRYKIIEKKQPVAFWCNPISGHNTLYWYLQNLGQGPELLIRYENEEAVDDSQLPKDRFSAERLKGVDSTLKIQPAELGDSAVYLCASSTGGAEQYFGPGTRLTVT.

This clone was counted between two and nine times. This sequence joins TRBV7-2 and TRBJ2-5; D uncertain. There are 15 residues in the CDR3. The V end was cut by 5 bases, the J end by 1 base, with 14 bases between. Germline CDR1 reads SGHTA; CDR2 reads FQGNSA. CDR3 nucleotides: TGTGCCAGCAGCCCTCGCCCAATACTCCAAGAGACCCAGTACTTC. As protein: CASSPRPILQETQYF.

This clone was seen a single time. The V and J genes are TRBV28 and TRBJ2-1, with a weak D call TRBD1 (5 bases). The CDR3 sequence is 11 residues long. Germline loops: CDR1 MDHEN, CDR2 SYDVKM. Deletions cut 5 bases from V and 15 bases from J, with 14 bases between. The CDR3: CASSPDREPFF. The CDR3, as DNA: TGTGCCAGCAGTCCAGACAGAGAACCGTTCTTC. Looking up the rest from reference TRBV28 and TRBJ2-1 gives the full variable domain: DVKVTQSSRYLVKRTGEKVFLECVQDMDHENMFWYRQDPGLGLRLIYFSYDVKMKEKGDIPEGYSVSREKKERFSLILESASTNQTSMYLCASSPDREPFFGPGTRLTVL.

The V call is TRBV6-5, the J call TRBJ2-3, with D possibly being TRBD1 (6 bases). The CDR3 extends over 14 amino acids. Germline loops: CDR1 MNHEY, CDR2 SVGAGI. The ends were cut back, 4 bases at V and 2 bases at J, with 10 bases in the middle. The CDR3 region has the DNA TGTGCCAGCAGTTTAGGGGGTACCACAGATACGCAGTATTTT. This codes for CASSLGGTTDTQYF.

The J gene is TRBJ2-5, the V gene TRBV18, with 8 bases fitting TRBD1. Germline V gene lookup returns CDR1 KGHSH and CDR2 LQKENI. This CDR3 is built from 13 residues. V dropped 6 bases and J dropped 4; count of bases not matched to a gene: 4. For the CDR3, the DNA is TGTGCCAGCTCTGGGGACAGGAGAGAGACCCAGTACTTC. Translation gives CASSGDRRETQYF.

This clone turned up a few times. The chain recombines TRBV6-1 with TRBJ2-1; 10 bases are shared with TRBD2. After removal of 11 bases from V and 6 bases from J, the junction contained 13 bases not matched to a gene. The germline gives CDR1 MNHNS, CDR2 SASEGT. This CDR3 comprises 15 residues. This CDR3 reads CAGDAKREGGNEQFF. For the CDR3, the DNA is TGTGCCGGAGACGCGAAGCGGGAGGGCGGCAATGAGCAGTTCTTC.

The rearrangement uses TRBV9 and TRBJ1-1; D gene uncertain. From germline, CDR1 is SGDLS and CDR2 YYNGEE. V was clipped by 0 bases and J by 3 bases, with 6 bases between them. This CDR3 spans 13 amino acids. CDR3 coding DNA: TGTGCCAGCAGCGTAGGTACGGACACTGAAGCTTTCTTT. Translating it yields CASSVGTDTEAFF. Full variable domain (rest looked up from reference TRBV9 and TRBJ1-1): DSGVTQTPKHLITATGQRVTLRCSPRSGDLSVYWYQQSLDQGLQFLIQYYNGEERAKGNILERFSAQQFPDLHSELNLSSLELGDSALYFCASSVGTDTEAFFGQGTRLTVV.

This chain uses TRBV19 with TRBJ1-5, with TRBD1 identical over 7 bases. This CDR3 has 19 residues. J lost 2 bases, V lost 2 bases, and 15 bases had no gene match. Germline V gene data show CDR1 as LNHDA and CDR2 as SQIVND (reference sequence). The CDR3 reads CASSILSPGQTSRNQPQHF. In DNA, the CDR3 is TGTGCCAGTAGTATATTATCGCCGGGACAGACTTCTCGCAATCAGCCCCAGCATTTT.

The rearrangement joins TRBV5-4 to TRBJ2-1; 14 bases agree with TRBD2. The CDR3 loop spans 16 amino acids. CDR1 and CDR2 from the germline V gene are SGHNT and YYREEE (reference sequence). J was trimmed by 8 bases and V by 2 bases; bases with no gene match: 6. The CDR3 loop is CASSFGTSGSNDEQFF. In DNA form, the CDR3 reads TGTGCCAGCAGCTTTGGGACTAGCGGGAGTAATGATGAGCAGTTCTTC.

This chain joins TRBV2 and TRBJ2-7; D is possibly TRBD2 (5 bases). V was trimmed by 7 bases and J by 7 bases, leaving 20 bases between them. Germline CDR1 SNHLY, CDR2 FYNNEI. The CDR3 has 14 residues. CDR3 bases: TGTGCCAGCATAGCGATCGGAGTAGCTCGGGAGCAGTACTTC. Its translation is CASIAIGVAREQYF.

V gene TRBV4-2 combines with J gene TRBJ2-1; TRBD1 matches 7 bases. The CDR3 is made up of 15 amino acids. CDR1 and CDR2 from the germline V gene are LGHNA and YNFKEQ. J was trimmed by 9 bases and V by 0 bases; bases with no gene match: 8. CDR3: CASSQDNRGGVEQFF. The CDR3 nucleotides are TGTGCCAGCAGCCAAGATAATCGAGGGGGCGTTGAGCAGTTCTTC.

The chain links TRBV7-9 to TRBJ2-3, with TRBD1 matching 11 bases. Germline CDR1 is SEHNR and CDR2 is FQNEAQ (reference sequence). V dropped 8 bases and J dropped 4; count of bases not matched to a gene: 5. CDR3 size: 14 residues. CDR3 DNA sequence: TGTGCCAGCCGGGACAGGGGGACGGCAGATACGCAGTATTTT. Translated: CASRDRGTADTQYF.

This clone was seen only a few times. V usage is TRBV27 and J usage is TRBJ2-3; 9 bases map to TRBD2. This CDR3 spans 16 amino acids. The junction had 7 bases not matched to a gene; V was cut back by 6 bases and J by 0 bases. Germline CDR1 reads MNHEY; CDR2 reads SMNVEV (reference sequence). The CDR3 coding sequence is TGTGCCAGCAGGACCCTAGCGGGGATTAGCACAGATACGCAGTATTTT. Its translation: CASRTLAGISTDTQYF.

This sequence joins TRBV18 and TRBJ1-4, with 7 positions matching TRBD1. The CDR3 has 15 amino acids. V lost 3 bases to trimming and J lost 10 bases; unmatched junction nucleotides: 11. Germline V gene data show CDR1 as KGHSH and CDR2 as LQKENI. Here the CDR3 DNA reads TGTGCCAGCTCACCGACCCGACAGGGCGAGGGAAAACTGTTTTTT. It specifies CASSPTRQGEGKLFF. The full variable domain, in which reference TRBV18 and TRBJ1-4 provide the parts outside the CDR3, is NAGVMQNPRHLVRRRGQEARLRCSPMKGHSHVYWYRQLPEEGLKFMVYLQKENIIDESGMPKERFSAEFPKEGPSILRIQQVVRGDSAAYFCASSPTRQGEGKLFFGSGTQLSVL.

V and J are TRBV6-4 and TRBJ2-6; 7 bases align to TRBD2. The ends lost 6 bases at V and 0 bases at J; junction bases unmatched: 2. The CDR3 length is 15 residues. The germline V gene encodes CDR1 MRHNA and CDR2 SNTAGT. CDR3 loop: CASSSGGSGANVLTF. The CDR3, as DNA: TGTGCCAGCAGCTCGGGGGGCTCTGGGGCCAACGTCCTGACTTTC.

J is TRBJ1-4 and V is TRBV4-1; the D gene is possibly TRBD1 (6 bases). Germline loops: CDR1 MGHRA, CDR2 YSYEKL. CDR3 size: 14 residues. The V gene lost 4 bases and the J gene lost 6 bases, with 12 bases spanning the gap. CDR3 in amino acids: CASSRNGQYEKLFF. DNA of the CDR3: TGCGCCAGCAGCCGAAATGGACAGTATGAAAAACTGTTTTTT.

The V call is TRBV18, the J call TRBJ1-5; the D gene is possibly TRBD1 (6 bases). Germline CDR1 KGHSH, CDR2 LQKENI. The CDR3 is made up of 20 amino acids. Trimming removed 2 bases at V and 0 bases at J, with 23 bases between. CDR3: CASSPNLRDTDSLSNQPQHF. CDR3 nucleotides: TGTGCCAGCTCACCAAATTTACGGGACACCGATAGCCTTAGCAATCAGCCCCAGCATTTT.

The chain recombines TRBV19 with TRBJ2-1, with D maybe TRBD2 (5 bases). Germline V CDR1 and CDR2: LNHDA, SQIVND (reference sequence). The V gene lost 7 bases and the J gene lost 9 bases, with 16 bases spanning the gap. The CDR3 runs to 13 residues. The CDR3: CASKPPGGFEQFF. CDR3 DNA sequence: TGTGCCAGTAAACCTCCAGGCGGGTTTGAGCAGTTCTTC.

This clone has only one observation. This chain joins TRBV28 and TRBJ1-2; TRBD1 is a possible D gene (6 bases). Per germline, CDR1 MDHEN and CDR2 SYDVKM. V was trimmed by 6 bases and J by 8 bases, leaving 13 bases between them. The CDR3 has 12 residues. This CDR3 reads CASSWGQGGYTF. CDR3 nucleotide sequence: TGTGCCAGCAGCTGGGGGCAGGGGGGCTACACCTTC.